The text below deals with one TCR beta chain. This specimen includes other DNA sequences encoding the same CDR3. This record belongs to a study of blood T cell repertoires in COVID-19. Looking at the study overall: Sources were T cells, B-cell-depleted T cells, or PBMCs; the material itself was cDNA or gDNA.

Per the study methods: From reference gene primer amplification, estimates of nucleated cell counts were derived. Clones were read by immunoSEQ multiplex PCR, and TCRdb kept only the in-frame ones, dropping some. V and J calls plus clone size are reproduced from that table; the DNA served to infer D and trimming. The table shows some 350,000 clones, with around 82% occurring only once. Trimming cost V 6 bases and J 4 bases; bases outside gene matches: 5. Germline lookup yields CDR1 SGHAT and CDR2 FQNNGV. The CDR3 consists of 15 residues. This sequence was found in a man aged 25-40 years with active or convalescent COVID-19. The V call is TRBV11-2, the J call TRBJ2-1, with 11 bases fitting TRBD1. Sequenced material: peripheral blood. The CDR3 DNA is TGTGCCAGCAGTCCCGGGACAGGGGGTTACAATGAGCAGTTCTTC. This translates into CASSPGTGGYNEQFF.